One sample yielded the 20 T cell receptor beta chains listed below, sequenced in a study of blood T cell repertoires in COVID-19. Sequenced by immunoSEQ multiplex PCR; TCRdb stores in-frame clones only, minus some. This table holds 350,000 to 450,000 clones, roughly nine tenths found once. Sequences were obtained from PBMCs or T cells enriched from blood (not recorded which). The receptors originated from a woman aged 25-40 years who had recovered from COVID-19.

The chain combines TRBV15 with TRBJ1-3; D uncertain. Deletions cut 5 bases from V and 2 bases from J, with 10 bases between. This CDR3 is built from 14 residues. Germline V lookup: CDR1 LNHNV, CDR2 YYDKDF (reference sequence). The chain's CDR3 is CATSEGIAGNTIYF. The CDR3 DNA sequence: TGTGCCACCAGCGAGGGAATCGCTGGAAACACCATATATTTT.

This chain's CDR3 is CAISESDRVNTEAFF. The CDR3 DNA sequence: TGTGCCATCAGTGAGTCCGACAGGGTGAACACTGAAGCTTTCTTT. The chain has TRBV10-3 and TRBJ1-1, with TRBD1 identical over 7 bases. Looked up from germline, CDR1 is ENHRY and CDR2 is SYGVKD. The CDR3 spans 15 residues. V lost 0 bases and J lost 0; bases outside the gene matches: 1.

The DNA of the CDR3 is TGTGCCAGCATATTTCGGGAGTCGAACACTGAAGCTTTCTTT. Its protein product is CASIFRESNTEAFF. V usage is TRBV2 and J usage is TRBJ1-1; D unresolved. V was pared by 7 bases and J by 1 base, with 13 bases between. The V gene's germline CDR1 is SNHLY and CDR2 FYNNEI. There are 14 residues in the CDR3.

This chain uses TRBV18 with TRBJ2-5; perhaps TRBD2 as D (5 bases). The CDR3 is 15 amino acids. Deletions cut 1 base from V and 2 bases from J, with 11 bases between. Germline loops: CDR1 KGHSH, CDR2 LQKENI. Here the CDR3 DNA reads TGTGCCAGCTCACCACAATCGCGGAGGCAAGAGACCCAGTACTTC. Residues: CASSPQSRRQETQYF.

This clone was found a few times. It is unclear where the CDR3 begins or ends on the DNA, so no DNA is shown, and the CDR3 is as TCRdb lists it. The chain joins TRBV6-2 or TRBV6-3 to TRBJ2-7; the table's D call, TRBD1, was not checked against the DNA. Germline CDR1 MNHEY, CDR2 SVGEGT. The CDR3 is 18 residues long, counting both termini. The CDR3 sequence: CASSYSFFGQGASYEQYF.

V and J are TRBV18 and TRBJ2-3; perhaps TRBD2 as D (5 bases). Trimming shortened V by 5 bases and J by 15 bases, and 15 bases separated the two germline ends. The V gene's germline CDR1 is KGHSH and CDR2 LQKENI. This CDR3 is 11 amino acids long. In nucleotides, the CDR3 is TGTGCCAGCTCAAACCGGGAATTATACTATTTT. Translation: CASSNRELYYF.

This chain links TRBV18 with TRBJ1-2, with D uncertain. The CDR3 length is 15 residues. Germline V CDR1 and CDR2: KGHSH, LQKENI. V shed 2 bases and J shed 1 base, with 11 bases lying between them. CDR3 in DNA: TGTGCCAGCTCACCAAAAACAGCAGATAACTATGGCTACACCTTC. Its protein product is CASSPKTADNYGYTF. Full variable domain (outside the CDR3, taken from reference TRBV18 and TRBJ1-2): NAGVMQNPRHLVRRRGQEARLRCSPMKGHSHVYWYRQLPEEGLKFMVYLQKENIIDESGMPKERFSAEFPKEGPSILRIQQVVRGDSAAYFCASSPKTADNYGYTFGSGTRLTVV.

The CDR3 region has the DNA TGTGCCAGCAGCACAGGACAGGGTGGAGGAAACACCATATATTTT. Protein product: CASSTGQGGGNTIYF. The rearrangement uses TRBV6-5 and TRBJ1-3; 8 bases are shared with TRBD1. The CDR3 consists of 15 residues. CDR1 is MNHEY, CDR2 SVGAGI, per germline. Trimming took 6 bases from V and 4 from J; bases not matched to a gene: 8.

The chain joins TRBV7-9 to TRBJ2-5; 7 bases match TRBD1. Unmatched junction bases numbered 11, after V lost 5 bases and J lost 8 bases. The CDR3 consists of 14 residues. Looked up from germline, CDR1 is SEHNR and CDR2 is FQNEAQ (reference sequence). CDR3 nucleotides: TGTGCCAGCAGCATACAGGGGAGAACTATCACCCAGTACTTC. It specifies CASSIQGRTITQYF.

This chain connects TRBV28 to TRBJ1-2, with 7 nucleotides matching TRBD1. Germline V CDR1 and CDR2: MDHEN, SYDVKM. Unmatched junction bases numbered 15, after V lost 6 bases and J lost 8 bases. This CDR3 has 15 amino acids. CDR3 nucleotides: TGTGCCAGCAGAACAGACAACCCGGGACAGAGAGGCTACACCTTC. Protein: CASRTDNPGQRGYTF.

V is TRBV19 and J is TRBJ1-1; D unclear. Germline-derived CDR1 and CDR2 are LNHDA and SQIVND (reference sequence). This CDR3 contains 14 residues. With 5 bases removed from V and 0 bases from J, the gap between germline ends came to 10 bases. CDR3 residues: CASSLRGLNTEAFF. The CDR3 region has the DNA TGTGCCAGTAGTCTGCGGGGATTGAACACTGAAGCTTTCTTT.

The J gene is TRBJ2-1, the V gene TRBV7-9, with TRBD2 matching over 9 bases. The CDR3 runs to 13 residues. J gave up 7 bases and V 3 bases, and 1 base lay outside the gene matches. The V gene's germline CDR1 is SEHNR and CDR2 FQNEAQ (reference sequence). CDR3 region: CASSFAGGNEQFF. DNA of the CDR3: TGTGCCAGCAGCTTTGCGGGGGGGAATGAGCAGTTCTTC.

The gene calls are TRBV7-2 and TRBJ1-5; the match to TRBD1 covers 9 bases. There are 19 residues in the CDR3. The V segment lost 3 bases and the J segment 0 bases; nucleotides outside the gene matches: 12. Germline CDR1 is SGHTA and CDR2 is FQGNSA. In DNA, the CDR3 is TGTGCCAGCAGCTTTGGGTGGGGACAGGGAGACCTTAGCAATCAGCCCCAGCATTTT. Translation gives CASSFGWGQGDLSNQPQHF.

This rearrangement joins TRBV7-3 to TRBJ1-2; TRBD1 agrees at 11 bases. The CDR3 is made up of 14 amino acids. Germline V gene lookup returns CDR1 SGHTA and CDR2 FQGTGA. Trimming cost V 5 bases and J 9 bases; bases outside gene matches: 8. CDR3 nucleotides: TGTGCCAGCAGCCCAATCGGACAGGGGGCGAGCTACACCTTC. Translation gives CASSPIGQGASYTF.

The chain is built from TRBV7-3 and TRBJ1-2, with D hard to call. Trimming took 0 bases from V and 2 from J, leaving 10 bases between them. The CDR3 spans 15 residues. Germline V gene sequence: CDR1 SGHTA, CDR2 FQGTGA. The CDR3 coding sequence is TGTGCCAGCAGCTTAACCCCGGGTCCCAACTATGGCTACACCTTC. The encoded protein is CASSLTPGPNYGYTF.

J is TRBJ1-1 and V is TRBV3-1 (or the pseudogene TRBV3-2); D not resolved. V lost 0 bases and J 4 bases, leaving 12 bases between the germline ends. Per the germline V gene, CDR1 is LGHDT and CDR2 is YNNKEL (reference sequence). This CDR3 contains 15 residues. CDR3: CASSQDPWRITEAFF. DNA for the CDR3: TGTGCCAGCAGCCAAGATCCTTGGAGAATCACTGAAGCTTTCTTT.

This clone was recorded once. The chain couples TRBV28 to TRBJ1-5; TRBD1 might be the D (6 bases). From germline, CDR1 is MDHEN and CDR2 SYDVKM. With 1 base removed from V and 4 bases from J, the gap between germline ends came to 17 bases. The CDR3 extends over 17 amino acids. The CDR3 nucleotides read TGTGCCAGCAGTTTATCAATGGGGGCAGTATCAAATCAGCCCCAGCATTTT. Amino acids: CASSLSMGAVSNQPQHF.

This clone has a single count. This rearrangement joins TRBV2 to TRBJ1-5; D possibly corresponds to TRBD1 (6 bases). V was trimmed by 8 bases and J by 0 bases, leaving 14 bases between them. The CDR3 has 15 residues. Germline loops: CDR1 SNHLY, CDR2 FYNNEI. This CDR3 is CASGDRRNSNQPQHF. Here the CDR3 DNA reads TGTGCCAGCGGAGACAGGAGAAATAGCAATCAGCCCCAGCATTTT.

The rearrangement links TRBV10-3 to TRBJ1-2; no firm D call. V was shortened by 3 bases and J by 7 bases, with 12 bases between the two germline ends. The CDR3 contains 13 residues. Looked up from germline, CDR1 is ENHRY and CDR2 is SYGVKD. This CDR3 reads CAISDSAESGYTF. The DNA of the CDR3 is TGTGCCATCAGTGATTCAGCGGAGAGTGGCTACACCTTC.

The chain employs TRBV5-5 and TRBJ2-5, with no clear D. CDR1 and CDR2 from the germline V gene are SGHKS and YYEKEE (reference sequence). The CDR3 length is 12 residues. Trimming removed 0 bases at V and 5 bases at J, with 5 bases between. The CDR3 here is CASSLVLETQYF. In DNA form, the CDR3 reads TGTGCCAGCAGCTTGGTACTGGAGACCCAGTACTTC.